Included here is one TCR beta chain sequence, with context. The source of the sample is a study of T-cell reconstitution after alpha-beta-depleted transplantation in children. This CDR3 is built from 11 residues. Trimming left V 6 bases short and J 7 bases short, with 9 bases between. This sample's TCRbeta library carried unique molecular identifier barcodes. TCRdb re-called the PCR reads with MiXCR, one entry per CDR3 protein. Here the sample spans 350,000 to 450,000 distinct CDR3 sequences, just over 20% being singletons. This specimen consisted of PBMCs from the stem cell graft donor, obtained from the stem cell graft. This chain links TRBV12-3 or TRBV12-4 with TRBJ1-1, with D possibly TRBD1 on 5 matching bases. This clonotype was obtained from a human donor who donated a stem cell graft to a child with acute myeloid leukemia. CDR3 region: CASSHTGEAFF. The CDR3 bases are TGTGCCAGCAGCCACACAGGTGAAGCTTTCTTT.